Sequencing of this T cell receptor (beta chain) was carried out in a study of T cells in Graves' hyperthyroidism and ophthalmopathy. Overall study results and limits: Most expanded thyroid clonotypes above 0.001 recurred in blood. A model of 13 V-J features distinguished ophthalmopathy from stable hyperthyroidism.

Every diagnosis used clinical symptoms, serum thyroxine and TRAb, thyroid ultrasound and orbital computed tomography. This clonotype was seen a few times. Its antigen is not known. The CDR3 regions of TCR beta were amplified from RNA transcripts. The TCR CDR3 was amplified in a first-round RT-PCR using the HTBI primer set. TCRdb called the multiplex PCR reads again in MiXCR, with one record for every CDR3 protein. The sample includes about 300,000 distinct CDR3 sequences, roughly 19% of them seen just once. The CDR3 consists of 17 residues. In germline, CDR1 is MDHEN, CDR2 SYDVKM. Trimming shortened V by 6 bases and J by 5 bases, and 23 bases separated the two germline ends.

Sequenced material: blood. The receptor comes from a man aged 50 or older with Graves' ophthalmopathy. The chain links TRBV28 to TRBJ1-3; a possible D gene is TRBD1 (5 bases). The CDR3 DNA is TGTGCCAGCAGCCTTTCCGGGACCCCACAAGGGAGAAACACCATATATTTT. Translating gives CASSLSGTPQGRNTIYF.